One sample yielded the 21 T cell receptor beta chains listed below, sequenced in a study of T cells in women clearing cervical HPV infection. The method was immunoSEQ multiplex PCR; TCRdb's version includes in-frame clones alone and lacks a portion of them. This repertoire includes fewer than 30,000 clones. The sequencing sample was made of blood buffy coat. The receptor set was obtained from a woman aged 18-70 years with a cervical HPV16 infection that either progressed to CIN3+ or cleared (not recorded which).

With regard to this clone: From the germline J gene comes the end of the CDR3, since the read stops 3 residues before it. This rearrangement joins TRBV2 to TRBJ1-2, with D perhaps matching TRBD1 (6 bases). The CDR3 consists of 15 residues. Germline V gene lookup returns CDR1 SNHLY and CDR2 FYNNEI. The chain's CDR3 is CASYFQRGGQYDYTF. Partial CDR3 DNA: TGTGCCAGCTACTTCCAGCGGGGGGGCCAGTACGAC.

About this clone: The CDR3 end is not reached by the read, which stops 3 residues before it; the germline J gene fills it in. The rearrangement links TRBV5-1 to TRBJ2-3; TRBD2 matches at 12 bases. Losses at the gene ends were 4 bases for V and 4 bases for J; bases not matched to a gene: 4. This CDR3 contains 15 residues. Germline V gene sequence: CDR1 SGHRS, CDR2 YFSETQ. The CDR3 bases that were read are TGCGCCAGCAGCACCGGACTAGCGGGGCCAGATACG. It specifies CASSTGLAGPDT. The entire CDR3 reads CASSTGLAGPDTQYF.

The DNA read from the CDR3 is TGCAGCGTTGAAGTAAGGGCCGCAAGGGGA. This sequence encodes CSVEVRAARG. The entire CDR3 protein reads CSVEVRAARGAFF. The J gene is TRBJ1-1, the V gene TRBV29-1; a weak D match, TRBD1 (5 bases). With the read ending 3 residues before the CDR3 end, the germline J gene is used to fill in that end. This CDR3 comprises 13 residues. Germline V lookup: CDR1 SQVTM, CDR2 ANQGSEA.

This chain's CDR3 is CASSQGTSYNSPLHF. The CDR3 bases that were read are TGCGCCAGCAGCCAAGGAACAAGTTATAATTCACCC. V is TRBV4-1 and J is TRBJ1-6; D is uncertain. The CDR3 is cut off 3 residues early in the read; its end comes from the germline J gene. V lost 1 base, J lost 4 bases, and 8 bases lay in between. This CDR3 is built from 15 residues. Germline V gene data show CDR1 as MGHRA and CDR2 as YSYEKL.

Concerning this clone itself: The read falls 3 residues short of the CDR3 end, and the missing part is taken from the germline J gene. The chain uses TRBV7-9 and TRBJ2-4; 9 nucleotides align to TRBD1. This CDR3 contains 15 residues. The germline V gene has CDR1 SEHNR and CDR2 FQNEAQ (reference sequence). CDR3 amino acids: CASSSGTGFVHGQYF. CDR3 bases read: TGTGCCAGCAGCTCCGGGACAGGGTTTGTCCATGGT.

Worth noting for this clone: The CDR3 end is not reached by the read, which stops 3 residues before it; the germline J gene fills it in. The chain joins TRBV7-9 to TRBJ2-4; perhaps TRBD2 as D (6 bases). CDR3 length: 13 residues. The germline V gene has CDR1 SEHNR and CDR2 FQNEAQ (reference sequence). The CDR3 loop reads CASSRETDYGQYF. The CDR3 bases that were read are TGTGCCAGCAGTCGAGAGACGGACTATGGT.

A word on this clone: The DNA ends 3 residues before the CDR3 does, and the rest of the CDR3 is filled in from the germline J gene. This rearrangement joins TRBV5-5 to TRBJ1-5, with 10 bases lining up with TRBD1. CDR3 length: 14 residues. J gave up 7 bases and V 5 bases, and 6 bases lay outside the gene matches. Germline values: CDR1 SGHKS, CDR2 YYEKEE (reference sequence). The CDR3 is CASSSGQGVQPQHF. Partial CDR3 DNA: TGTGCCAGCAGTTCCGGACAGGGGGTCCAGCCC.

A note on this clone: The read ends 3 residues shy of where the CDR3 ends; the end is completed using the germline J gene. The chain carries TRBV5-5 and TRBJ2-3; 9 nucleotides agree with TRBD1. The CDR3 is made up of 13 amino acids. The germline V gene encodes CDR1 SGHKS and CDR2 YYEKEE (reference sequence). This CDR3 reads CASSWGQGETQYF. Partial CDR3 DNA: TGTGCCAGCAGCTGGGGACAGGGAGAGACG.

Comment on this clone: The sequence runs out 3 residues before the end of the CDR3; the remainder is reconstructed from the germline J gene. This chain joins TRBV7-2 and TRBJ2-5; 7 nucleotides align to TRBD2. Germline trimming cut 5 bases from V and 5 bases from J; bases unmatched to any gene: 2. Germline lookup yields CDR1 SGHTA and CDR2 FQGNSA. The CDR3 length is 12 residues. Incomplete CDR3 DNA: TGTGCCAGCAGCCGGGGGGTGGAGACC. This encodes CASSRGVET. The full CDR3 is CASSRGVETQYF.

The CDR3 DNA, read in part, is TGTGCCAGCAGTCCAAGCGGCTCCTACGAG. Translated: CASSPSGSYE. The full-length CDR3 reads as CASSPSGSYEQYF. The chain joins TRBV7-6 to TRBJ2-7, with TRBD2 as a possible D gene (5 bases). The sequenced fragment ends 3 residues before the CDR3 boundary, so the rest is inferred from the germline J gene. This CDR3 comprises 13 residues. The germline gives CDR1 SGHVS, CDR2 FNYEAQ. V shed 6 bases and J shed 0 bases, with 9 bases lying between them.

As to this clone: Read data end 3 residues before the CDR3 end; the end is taken from the germline J gene. The V and J genes are TRBV9 and TRBJ2-5; unclear D gene. Trimming shortened V by 0 bases and J by 2 bases, and 5 bases separated the two germline ends. Germline CDR1 and CDR2: SGDLS and YYNGEE. The CDR3 loop spans 13 amino acids. The CDR3 protein is CASSVGAQETQYF. The CDR3 bases that were read are TGTGCCAGCAGCGTAGGAGCACAAGAGACC.

As concerns this clone: The read falls 3 residues short of the CDR3 end, and the missing part is taken from the germline J gene. The chain joins TRBV19 to TRBJ1-6, with 7 bases fitting TRBD1. CDR1 is LNHDA and CDR2 is SQIVND in the germline V gene (reference sequence). CDR3 length equals 18 residues. The J segment lost 0 bases and the V segment lost 6 bases, leaving 11 bases of the junction unmatched. CDR3 protein: CASRGGEGASSYNSPLHF. The CDR3 bases that were read are TGTGCCAGTAGAGGGGGAGAGGGGGCTAGCTCCTATAATTCACCC.

Comments on this clone: The sequence runs out 3 residues before the end of the CDR3; the remainder is reconstructed from the germline J gene. V and J are TRBV23-1 and TRBJ1-2; 7 positions match TRBD1. TRBV23-1 is known as an ORF, though its function is uncertain. Trimming took 0 bases from V and 4 from J; bases not matched to a gene: 8. This CDR3 comprises 16 residues. CDR3 bases read: TGCGCCAGCAGTCAATCGAGGGACAGCTATTCCTATGGC. Its protein is CASSQSRDSYSYG. The complete CDR3 sequence is CASSQSRDSYSYGYTF.

With respect to this clone: The read terminates 3 residues ahead of where the CDR3 ends, so the germline J gene completes it. This chain connects TRBV2 to TRBJ2-2; tentatively, D is TRBD1 (6 bases). From germline, CDR1 is SNHLY and CDR2 FYNNEI. This CDR3 region has 10 residues. The part of the CDR3 DNA that was read is TGTGCCAGCGGTGGACAGCGG. It codes for CASGGQR. The full CDR3 reads CASGGQRLFF.

Regarding this clone: The observed sequence ends 3 residues before the CDR3 terminus, with the missing tail filled in from the germline J gene. The rearrangement uses TRBV7-6 and TRBJ1-4; D gene unclear. The CDR3 length is 14 residues. The ends were cut back, 5 bases at V and 0 bases at J, with 7 bases in the middle. Germline V gives CDR1 SGHVS, CDR2 FNYEAQ. The sequenced CDR3 bases are TGTGCCAGCAGCGTGGGCGCAACTAATGAAAAA. Its protein product is CASSVGATNEK. The CDR3, in full, reads CASSVGATNEKLFF.

With respect to this clone: The read ends 3 residues before the CDR3 terminus; that terminus is restored from the germline J gene. This chain joins TRBV4-2 and TRBJ2-5; the match to TRBD1 covers 9 bases. CDR3 length equals 19 residues. Germline CDR1 LGHNA, CDR2 YNFKEQ. V dropped 2 bases and J dropped 4; count of bases not matched to a gene: 17. CDR3 in amino acids: CASSQKFRDRVIKGETQYF. CDR3 bases read: TGTGCCAGCAGCCAAAAATTCCGGGACAGGGTAATTAAGGGAGAGACC.

The DNA read from the CDR3 is TGTGCCAGCAGCTTTTGGGGGGAAGAA. It is translated as CASSFWGEE. The CDR3 as a whole reads CASSFWGEEAFF. The chain carries TRBV7-6 and TRBJ1-1, with a tentative D call TRBD1 (5 bases). The read ends 3 residues early relative to the CDR3; the germline J gene fills the gap. This CDR3 has 12 amino acids. Germline CDR1 is SGHVS and CDR2 is FNYEAQ. Supplemented by reference TRBV7-6 and TRBJ1-1, the full variable domain reads GAGVSQSPRYKVTKRGQDVALRCDPISGHVSLYWYRQALGQGPEFLTYFNYEAQQDKSGLPNDRFSAERPEGSISTLTIQRTEQRDSAMYRCASSFWGEEAFFGQGTRLTVV.

Of note for this clone: The CDR3 end lies 3 residues beyond the end of the read and is filled in from the germline J gene. This chain connects TRBV11-2 to TRBJ1-4; TRBD1 matches at 11 bases. Looked up from germline, CDR1 is SGHAT and CDR2 is FQNNGV. The CDR3 is 15 residues long. The junction had 6 bases not matched to a gene; V was cut back by 5 bases and J by 7 bases. The CDR3 bases that were read are TGTGCCAGCAGCCTGCTGGGACAGGGGGGTGAAAAA. The encoded protein is CASSLLGQGGEK. The complete CDR3 sequence is CASSLLGQGGEKLFF.

In the case of this clone: The read ends 3 residues before the CDR3 terminus; that terminus is restored from the germline J gene. The V call is TRBV7-9, the J call TRBJ1-2; D might be TRBD1 (6 bases). This CDR3 has 14 amino acids. Per germline, CDR1 SEHNR and CDR2 FQNEAQ (reference sequence). The DNA read from the CDR3 is TGTGCCAGCAGCCCCGACAGGTTTCCCTACGAC. Translated: CASSPDRFPYD. The complete CDR3 reads CASSPDRFPYDYTF.

As regards this clone: The CDR3 end is not reached by the read, which stops 3 residues before it; the germline J gene fills it in. This sequence joins TRBV7-3 and TRBJ2-1; 10 bases match TRBD2. J gave up 7 bases and V 1 base, and 4 bases lay outside the gene matches. Per germline, CDR1 SGHTA and CDR2 FQGTGA. The CDR3 extends over 15 amino acids. The CDR3 region is CASSLRAGGWNEQFF. The covered CDR3 bases are TGTGCCAGCAGCTTAAGAGCGGGGGGGTGGAATGAG. Full variable domain (remainder filled in from reference TRBV7-3 and TRBJ2-1): GAGVSQTPSNKVTEKGKYVELRCDPISGHTALYWYRQSLGQGPEFLIYFQGTGAADDSGLPNDRFFAVRPEGSVSTLKIQRTERGDSAVYLCASSLRAGGWNEQFFGPGTRLTVL.

Turning to this clone: The read comes to an end 3 residues before the CDR3 does, leaving the germline J gene to fill in the end. The rearrangement links TRBV7-2 to TRBJ2-3, with TRBD2 matching over 10 bases. V dropped 0 bases and J dropped 6; count of bases not matched to a gene: 12. Germline assignment: CDR1 SGHTA and CDR2 FQGNSA. CDR3 size: 18 residues. The CDR3 spells CASSLAKGRAGGRDTQYF. The CDR3 bases that were read are TGTGCCAGCAGCTTAGCGAAGGGGAGAGCGGGGGGGAGGGATACG.